What follows are 10 T cell receptor beta chains derived from one specimen sequenced in a study of metastatic and nonmetastatic thyroid tumors. Using MiXCR, TCRdb re-called clones from the PCR reads. Among approximately 79,000 clones, 8.6% were seen once, and the ten largest hold approximately 10%. Not a single patient had been given any form of treatment at any point before undergoing thyroid surgery. Sequencing used blood. Source of these receptors: a female donor with papillary thyroid cancer or a benign thyroid nodule (not recorded which). Some clones in this sample may be carry-over from other donors' samples.

This clone was counted ten times or more. The CDR3 loop is CSARDLRQGDYGYTF. In DNA form, the CDR3 reads TGCAGTGCTAGAGATCTTCGCCAGGGGGACTATGGCTACACCTTC. The V call is TRBV20-1, the J call TRBJ1-2; 7 bases line up with TRBD1. CDR3 length equals 15 residues. J was trimmed by 3 bases and V by 0 bases; bases with no gene match: 7. Germline CDR1 reads DFQATT; CDR2 reads SNEGSKA (reference sequence).

Here the CDR3 DNA reads TGCGCCAGCAGCCTTAAAACCGCGGGCGGGGGGGCCCGGGATACGCAGTATTTT. It yields the protein CASSLKTAGGGARDTQYF. This chain connects TRBV5-1 to TRBJ2-3; the match to TRBD2 covers 9 bases. Germline CDR1 and CDR2: SGHRS and YFSETQ. With 4 bases clipped from V and 6 bases from J, the junction kept 18 bases outside the gene matches. This CDR3 has 18 residues.

This clone was observed many times. The chain has TRBV27 and TRBJ2-3; 9 positions agree with TRBD2. V shed 2 bases and J 4 bases; nucleotides not matched to a gene: 4. The CDR3 has 15 residues. Germline loops: CDR1 MNHEY, CDR2 SMNVEV (reference sequence). The CDR3 DNA reads TGTGCCAGCAGTTTAAGCCTAGCGGGGCCAGATACGCAGTATTTT. This encodes CASSLSLAGPDTQYF.

This clone showed up many times. The rearrangement links TRBV15 to TRBJ2-3; either TRBD1 or TRBD2 may supply D (5 bases each). The V end lost 3 bases, the J end lost 4 bases, and 8 bases lay between the germline ends. The CDR3 length is 13 residues. Germline lookup yields CDR1 LNHNV and CDR2 YYDKDF (reference sequence). CDR3 sequence: CATSSWGSDTQYF. The CDR3 DNA reads TGTGCCACCAGCAGTTGGGGGTCAGATACGCAGTATTTT.

This chain links TRBV4-1 with TRBJ2-3; D uncertain. Germline values: CDR1 MGHRA, CDR2 YSYEKL. The CDR3 runs to 12 residues. V shed 0 bases and J shed 8 bases, with 6 bases lying between them. The CDR3 bases are TGCGCCAGCAGCCAAGATCACGGTACGCAGTATTTT. It yields the protein CASSQDHGTQYF.

This rearrangement joins TRBV6-1 to TRBJ2-1; TRBD1 matches at 8 bases. Germline V gives CDR1 MNHNS, CDR2 SASEGT. V shed 9 bases and J 4 bases; nucleotides not matched to a gene: 14. CDR3 length equals 16 residues. The CDR3 region is CASVTNAGGFYNEQFF. As DNA, the CDR3 is TGTGCCAGTGTAACTAACGCAGGGGGCTTTTACAATGAGCAGTTCTTC.

This clone came up a few times. The sample contains more than one DNA sequence encoding this CDR3. V and J are TRBV4-2 and TRBJ1-1, with D perhaps TRBD1 (5 bases). Germline V gives CDR1 LGHNA, CDR2 YNFKEQ. The CDR3 covers 15 residues. The germline V and J ends were trimmed by 3 bases and 0 bases, with 11 bases remaining between them. The CDR3 DNA reads as TGTGCCAGCAGCCAGGTTGGGGCTTTGAACACTGAAGCTTTCTTT. As protein: CASSQVGALNTEAFF.

The sample holds many counts of this clone. The CDR3 region is CASSGLAGGRLTYNEQFF. CDR3 coding DNA: TGTGCCAGCAGCGGTCTAGCGGGGGGGCGCTTGACCTACAATGAGCAGTTCTTC. The rearrangement uses TRBV7-2 and TRBJ2-1; TRBD2 matches 12 bases. The CDR3 has 18 amino acids. J was trimmed by 2 bases and V by 5 bases; bases with no gene match: 10. Per germline, CDR1 SGHTA and CDR2 FQGNSA.

This clone was counted ten times or more. The chain couples TRBV7-9 to TRBJ1-6; D uncertain. V lost 3 bases, J lost 6 bases, and 9 bases lay in between. Germline values: CDR1 SEHNR, CDR2 FQNEAQ (reference sequence). The CDR3 is 14 residues long. The CDR3 DNA reads TGTGCCAGCAGCTTCGACCTTACTAATTCACCCCTCCACTTT. This gives the protein CASSFDLTNSPLHF.

This clone was found many times. V gene TRBV7-8 combines with J gene TRBJ2-7, with 8 positions matching TRBD2. Germline V gene lookup returns CDR1 SGHVS and CDR2 FQNEAQ. J gave up 0 bases and V 8 bases, and 6 bases lay outside the gene matches. The CDR3 has 14 amino acids. CDR3 sequence (DNA): TGTGCCAGCGGAGTAGCGGGGTTCTCCTACGAGCAGTACTTC. Encoded protein: CASGVAGFSYEQYF.